The 20 T cell receptor beta chains below all came from one sample that was sequenced in a study of T cells in Graves' hyperthyroidism and ophthalmopathy. The TCR beta CDR3 regions underwent amplification using RNA transcripts as the source. Primed by the HTBI set, a first-round RT-PCR was run on the TCR CDR3. TCRdb reprocessed the multiplex PCR reads with MiXCR, giving one entry per CDR3 protein. The table includes some 500,000 distinct CDR3 sequences, roughly a sixth detected once. Sequenced: blood. The receptors were gathered from a woman aged 25 to 39 with Graves' ophthalmopathy.

Comments on this clonotype: This may be a read error, as it is one base from a much larger clone. This rearrangement joins TRBV20-1 to TRBJ1-1, with a possible D match to TRBD1 (6 bases). The CDR3 runs to 13 residues. Germline V gene data show CDR1 as DFQATT and CDR2 as SNEGSKA (reference sequence). This chain's CDR3 is CGAASGADTEAFF. For the CDR3, the DNA is TGCGGTGCTGCTTCGGGGGCCGACACTGAAGCTTTCTTT.

At least ten counts were recorded for this clonotype. This chain links TRBV7-9 with TRBJ2-7, with D hard to call. V was clipped by 1 base and J by 0 bases, with 13 bases between them. CDR3 length: 16 amino acids. Germline lookup yields CDR1 SEHNR and CDR2 FQNEAQ (reference sequence). The CDR3 DNA is TGTGCCAGCAGCTTAGTATCCGGTCCACTCTCCTACGAGCAGTACTTC. Translated, it gives CASSLVSGPLSYEQYF.

The sample holds many counts of this clonotype. The rearrangement joins TRBV12-3 or TRBV12-4 to TRBJ1-2, with 8 bases aligning to TRBD1. The length of the CDR3 is 15 residues. Losses at the gene ends were 5 bases for V and 6 bases for J; bases not matched to a gene: 11. CDR3 nucleotides: TGTGCCAGCAGTCCCATTGGGACAGGCAGGAATGGCTACACCTTC. Protein product: CASSPIGTGRNGYTF.

This clonotype was detected many times. The rearrangement links TRBV11-1 to TRBJ2-1; 7 bases map to TRBD1. CDR1 and CDR2 from the germline V gene are SGHAT and FQDESV (reference sequence). There are 15 residues in the CDR3. Trimming cost V 6 bases and J 0 bases; bases outside gene matches: 5. CDR3: CASSYRGSSYNEQFF. DNA for the CDR3: TGTGCCAGCAGTTACAGGGGCAGCTCCTACAATGAGCAGTTCTTC.

This clonotype was seen repeatedly, ten times or more. The rearrangement joins TRBV29-1 to TRBJ2-1; 7 positions match TRBD1. After removal of 6 bases from V and 10 bases from J, the junction contained 6 bases not matched to a gene. CDR1 and CDR2 (germline): SQVTM, ANQGSEA. The CDR3 spans 11 residues. The CDR3 is CSVDREREQFF. Written as DNA, the CDR3 is TGCAGCGTCGACAGGGAACGCGAGCAGTTCTTC.

This clonotype was detected ten times or more. The chain joins TRBV12-3 or TRBV12-4 to TRBJ1-1; 7 bases match TRBD1. V shed 5 bases, J shed 8 bases, and the junction held 8 bases outside the gene matches. The CDR3 has 13 residues. The CDR3 DNA is TGTGCCAGCAGTAAGGGGGCTCTATCGGAAGCTTTCTTT. It codes for CASSKGALSEAFF.

This clonotype has at least ten counts. The chain carries TRBV7-3 and TRBJ2-5; 9 positions agree with TRBD1. The germline V gene has CDR1 SGHTA and CDR2 FQGTGA. CDR3 length equals 15 residues. Unmatched junction bases numbered 9, after V lost 5 bases and J lost 5 bases. The CDR3, as DNA: TGTGCCAGCAGCCTTGGACAGGGGAGAGAGGAGACCCAGTACTTC. It translates to CASSLGQGREETQYF.

There are many counts of this clonotype. The genes are TRBV9 and TRBJ2-3; maybe TRBD2 (7 bases). The CDR3 has 17 amino acids. The V and J ends lost 0 bases and 5 bases respectively, with 19 bases between them. The V gene's germline CDR1 is SGDLS and CDR2 YYNGEE. This CDR3 reads CASSVEGGAFSGDTQYF. As DNA, the CDR3 is TGTGCCAGCAGCGTAGAAGGGGGGGCTTTCAGTGGAGATACGCAGTATTTT.

The V gene is TRBV29-1, the J gene TRBJ2-5; 9 nucleotides agree with TRBD1. Germline CDR1 reads SQVTM; CDR2 reads ANQGSEA. The CDR3 loop spans 12 amino acids. J gave up 4 bases and V 7 bases, and 4 bases lay outside the gene matches. This CDR3 reads CSGDRGGETQYF. CDR3 nucleotides: TGCAGCGGCGACAGGGGGGGAGAGACCCAGTACTTC.

The table lists this clonotype with many counts. V is TRBV5-8 and J is TRBJ2-2; 12 bases map to TRBD1. Trimming removed 4 bases from V and 4 bases from J; junction bases left unmatched: 5. This CDR3 is built from 16 residues. In germline, CDR1 is SGHTS, CDR2 YDEGEE. CDR3 amino acids: CASSPRDRGRTGELFF. The CDR3 nucleotides read TGTGCCAGCAGCCCTCGGGACAGGGGGCGCACCGGGGAGCTGTTTTTT.

In this sample, this clonotype turned up a few times. The chain joins TRBV19 to TRBJ2-5; D may be TRBD2 (6 bases). The germline V and J ends were trimmed by 5 bases and 4 bases, with 26 bases remaining between them. The V gene's germline CDR1 is LNHDA and CDR2 SQIVND (reference sequence). The CDR3 length is 18 residues. CDR3 sequence: CASSRRGGASSKGETQYF. DNA of the CDR3: TGTGCCAGTAGTCGCCGCGGCGGGGCTAGCAGCAAAGGAGAGACCCAGTACTTC.

To note about this clonotype: One junction end disagrees with the germline gene, perhaps due to a read error. The V call is TRBV4-3, the J call TRBJ1-5; D gene unclear. From germline, CDR1 is LGHNA and CDR2 YSLEER. The CDR3 is made up of 15 amino acids. The CDR3 is CASSQGLNSNQPKHF. The CDR3 DNA reads TGCGCCAGCAGCCAAGGACTTAATAGCAATCAGCCCAAGCATTTT.

This clonotype was seen repeatedly, ten times or more. V gene TRBV4-3 combines with J gene TRBJ2-1; 13 bases are a match to TRBD2. Germline V gene sequence: CDR1 LGHNA, CDR2 YSLEER. The V and J ends lost 4 bases and 6 bases, in that order; junction bases with no gene match: 15. The CDR3 loop spans 19 amino acids. CDR3 loop: CASSPRTSGSAGRGNEQFF. The CDR3 DNA is TGCGCCAGCAGCCCCCGGACTAGCGGGAGTGCCGGAAGGGGCAATGAGCAGTTCTTC.

This clonotype was picked up many times. The V gene is TRBV7-9, the J gene TRBJ1-1, with D possibly being TRBD1 (6 bases). Germline-derived CDR1 and CDR2 are SEHNR and FQNEAQ (reference sequence). The CDR3 covers 15 residues. Trimming took 2 bases from V and 3 from J, leaving 13 bases between them. As DNA, the CDR3 is TGTGCCAGCAGCTTATATCGGGGGCCCCACACTGAAGCTTTCTTT. Translated: CASSLYRGPHTEAFF.

This clonotype was counted at least ten times. This rearrangement joins TRBV28 to TRBJ1-1, with 7 nucleotides matching TRBD1. After removal of 5 bases from V and 0 bases from J, the junction contained 3 bases not matched to a gene. The CDR3 extends over 14 amino acids. Germline V gene lookup returns CDR1 MDHEN and CDR2 SYDVKM. The CDR3 DNA reads TGTGCCAGCAGTAATGACAGGGTGAACACTGAAGCTTTCTTT. It yields the protein CASSNDRVNTEAFF.

The V gene is TRBV3-1, the J gene TRBJ2-7; D gene ambiguous. The CDR3 spans 15 residues. Germline CDR1 reads LGHDT; CDR2 reads YNNKEL (reference sequence). Trimming cost V 3 bases and J 2 bases, with 14 bases left between them. This CDR3 reads CASSHALAGPYEQYF. The CDR3 region has the DNA TGTGCCAGCAGCCACGCCCTTGCTGGACCCTACGAGCAGTACTTC.

This chain uses TRBV5-1 with TRBJ2-1; 8 bases fit TRBD1. Germline V lookup: CDR1 SGHRS, CDR2 YFSETQ. This CDR3 is built from 16 residues. J lost 8 bases, V lost 4 bases, and 14 bases had no gene match. In DNA, the CDR3 is TGCGCCAGCAGCGCCACCGAAGAGACAGGGGACCATGAGCAGTTCTTC. This codes for CASSATEETGDHEQFF.

This clonotype appeared a few times. V and J are TRBV20-1 and TRBJ1-5; no clear D. The V and J ends lost 3 bases and 6 bases respectively, with 9 bases between them. Germline values: CDR1 DFQATT, CDR2 SNEGSKA (reference sequence). CDR3 length: 12 amino acids. The CDR3 DNA sequence: TGCAGTGCTAGGATTTCGGGTCAGCCCCAGCATTTT. It codes for CSARISGQPQHF.

This clonotype has ten or more counts. The V call is TRBV3-1, the J call TRBJ1-1; D gene uncertain. The germline V gene encodes CDR1 LGHDT and CDR2 YNNKEL (reference sequence). Between the trimmed V and J ends, which lost 1 base and 2 bases, there was a span of 2 bases. This CDR3 spans 12 amino acids. CDR3: CASSQVNTEAFF. CDR3 DNA: TGTGCCAGCAGCCAAGTTAACACTGAAGCTTTCTTT.

This clonotype occurred a few times. The chain has TRBV24-1 and TRBJ2-1; 9 positions agree with TRBD2. J lost 8 bases, V lost 12 bases, and 13 bases had no gene match. CDR3 length: 14 residues. Germline values: CDR1 KGHDR, CDR2 SFDVKD. The CDR3 DNA sequence: TGTGCCGTGGGTGGGGTAGCGGGAGATGATGAGCAGTTCTTC. Encoded protein: CAVGGVAGDDEQFF.